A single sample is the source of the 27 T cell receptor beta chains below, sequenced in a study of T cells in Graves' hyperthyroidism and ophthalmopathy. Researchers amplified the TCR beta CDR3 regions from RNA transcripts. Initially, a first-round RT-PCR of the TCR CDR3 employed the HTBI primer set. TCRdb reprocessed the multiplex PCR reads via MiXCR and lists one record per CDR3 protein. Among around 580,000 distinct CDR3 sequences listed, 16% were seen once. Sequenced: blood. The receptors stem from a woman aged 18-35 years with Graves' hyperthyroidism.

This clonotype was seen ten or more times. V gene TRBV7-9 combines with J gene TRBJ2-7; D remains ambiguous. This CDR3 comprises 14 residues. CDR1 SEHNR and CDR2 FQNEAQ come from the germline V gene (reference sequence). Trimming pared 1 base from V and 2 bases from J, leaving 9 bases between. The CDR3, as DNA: TGTGCCAGCAGCTTAGGTCAGTCACCCTACGAGCAGTACTTC. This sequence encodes CASSLGQSPYEQYF.

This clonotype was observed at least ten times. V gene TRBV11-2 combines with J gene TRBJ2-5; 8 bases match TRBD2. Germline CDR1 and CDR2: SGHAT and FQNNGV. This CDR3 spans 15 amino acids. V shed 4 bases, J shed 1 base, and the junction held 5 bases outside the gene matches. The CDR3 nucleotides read TGTGCCAGCAGCTCGATACTAGCGGTCCAAGAGACCCAGTACTTC. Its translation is CASSSILAVQETQYF.

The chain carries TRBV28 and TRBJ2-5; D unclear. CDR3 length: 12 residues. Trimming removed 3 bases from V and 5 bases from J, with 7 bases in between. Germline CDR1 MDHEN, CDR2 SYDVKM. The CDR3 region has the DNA TGTGCCAGCAGTTTTACCCGGGAGACCCAGTACTTC. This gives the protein CASSFTRETQYF.

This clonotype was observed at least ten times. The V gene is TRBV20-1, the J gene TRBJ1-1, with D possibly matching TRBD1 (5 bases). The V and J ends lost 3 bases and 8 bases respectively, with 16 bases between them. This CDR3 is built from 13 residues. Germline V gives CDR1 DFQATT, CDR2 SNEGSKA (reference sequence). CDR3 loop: CSASGLGVREAFF. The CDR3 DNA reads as TGCAGTGCTAGCGGTTTGGGGGTAAGGGAAGCTTTCTTT.

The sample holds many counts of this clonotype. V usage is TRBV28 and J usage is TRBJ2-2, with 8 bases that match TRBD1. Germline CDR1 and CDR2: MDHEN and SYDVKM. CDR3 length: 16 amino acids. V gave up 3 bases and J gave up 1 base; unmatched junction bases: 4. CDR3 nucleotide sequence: TGTGCCAGCAGTTTTTGGGACAGGATGAACACCGGGGAGCTGTTTTTT. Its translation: CASSFWDRMNTGELFF.

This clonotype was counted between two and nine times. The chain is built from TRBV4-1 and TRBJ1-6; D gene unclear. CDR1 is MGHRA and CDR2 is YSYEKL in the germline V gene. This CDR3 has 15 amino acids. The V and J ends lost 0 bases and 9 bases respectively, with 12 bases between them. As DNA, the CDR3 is TGCGCCAGCAGCCAAGAGGGCACCTTTGGTTCACCCCTCCACTTT. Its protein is CASSQEGTFGSPLHF.

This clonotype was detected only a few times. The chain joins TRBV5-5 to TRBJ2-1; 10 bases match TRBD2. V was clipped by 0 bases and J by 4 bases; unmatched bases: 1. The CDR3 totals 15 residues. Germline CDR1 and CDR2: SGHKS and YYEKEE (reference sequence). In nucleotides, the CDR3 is TGTGCCAGCAGCTTGGCTAGCGGGGGTTACAATGAGCAGTTCTTC. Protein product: CASSLASGGYNEQFF.

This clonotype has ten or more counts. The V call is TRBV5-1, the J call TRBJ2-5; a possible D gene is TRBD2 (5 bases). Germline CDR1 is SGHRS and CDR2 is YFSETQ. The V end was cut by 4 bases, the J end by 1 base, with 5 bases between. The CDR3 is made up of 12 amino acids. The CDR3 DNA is TGCGCCAGCAGCGGAGGCCAAGAGACCCAGTACTTC. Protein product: CASSGGQETQYF.

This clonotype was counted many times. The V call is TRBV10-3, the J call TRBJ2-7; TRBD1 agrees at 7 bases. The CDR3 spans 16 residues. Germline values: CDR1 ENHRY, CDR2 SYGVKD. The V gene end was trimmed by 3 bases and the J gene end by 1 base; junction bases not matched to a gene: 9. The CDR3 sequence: CAISDSGQVRSYEQYF. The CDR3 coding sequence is TGTGCCATCAGTGACTCCGGACAGGTTCGTTCCTACGAGCAGTACTTC.

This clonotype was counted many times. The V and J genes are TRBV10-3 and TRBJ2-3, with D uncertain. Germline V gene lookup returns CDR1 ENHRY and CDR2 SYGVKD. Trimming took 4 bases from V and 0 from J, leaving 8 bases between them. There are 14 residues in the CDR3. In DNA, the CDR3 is TGTGCCATCAGTGCAGCGACAAGCACAGATACGCAGTATTTT. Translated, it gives CAISAATSTDTQYF.

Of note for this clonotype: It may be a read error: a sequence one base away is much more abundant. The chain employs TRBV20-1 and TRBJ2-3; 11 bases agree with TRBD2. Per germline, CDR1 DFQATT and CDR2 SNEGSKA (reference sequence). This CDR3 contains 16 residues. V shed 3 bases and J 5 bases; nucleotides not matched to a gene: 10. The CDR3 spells CSASSPSGGIRDTQYF. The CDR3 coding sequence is TGCAGTGCTAGCTCCCCTAGCGGGGGGATCAGAGATACGCAGTATTTT.

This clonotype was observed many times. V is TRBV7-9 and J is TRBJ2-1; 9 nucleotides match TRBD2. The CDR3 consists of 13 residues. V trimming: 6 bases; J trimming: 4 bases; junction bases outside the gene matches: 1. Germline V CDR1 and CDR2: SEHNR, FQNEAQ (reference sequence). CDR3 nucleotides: TGTGCCAGCAGGGCGGGGGGGTACAATGAGCAGTTCTTC. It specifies CASRAGGYNEQFF.

The CDR3 region is CASSISGYGYTF. The CDR3 region has the DNA TGTGCCAGCAGTATATCAGGGTATGGCTACACCTTC. The chain has TRBV12-3 or TRBV12-4 and TRBJ1-2, with D possibly TRBD1 on 5 matching bases. The length of the CDR3 is 12 residues. Trimming removed 5 bases at V and 5 bases at J, with 9 bases between.

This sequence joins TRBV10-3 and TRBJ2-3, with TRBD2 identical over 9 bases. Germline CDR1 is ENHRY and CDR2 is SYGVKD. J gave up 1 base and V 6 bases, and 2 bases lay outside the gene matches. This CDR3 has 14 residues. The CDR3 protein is CAISSSGGTDTQYF. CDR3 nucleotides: TGTGCCATCAGCTCTAGCGGGGGCACAGATACGCAGTATTTT.

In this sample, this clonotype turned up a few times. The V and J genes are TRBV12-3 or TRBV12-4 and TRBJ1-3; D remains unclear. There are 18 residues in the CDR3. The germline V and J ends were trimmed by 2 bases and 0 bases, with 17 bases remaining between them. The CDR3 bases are TGTGCCAGCAGTTTAAGGGAACTCGGATTCCACTCTGGAAACACCATATATTTT. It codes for CASSLRELGFHSGNTIYF.

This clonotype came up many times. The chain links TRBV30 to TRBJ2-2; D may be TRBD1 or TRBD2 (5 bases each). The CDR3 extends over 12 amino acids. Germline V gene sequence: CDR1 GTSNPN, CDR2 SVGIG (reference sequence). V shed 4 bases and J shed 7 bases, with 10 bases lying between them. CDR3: CAWTWGNGELFF. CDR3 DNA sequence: TGTGCCTGGACATGGGGGAACGGGGAGCTGTTTTTT.

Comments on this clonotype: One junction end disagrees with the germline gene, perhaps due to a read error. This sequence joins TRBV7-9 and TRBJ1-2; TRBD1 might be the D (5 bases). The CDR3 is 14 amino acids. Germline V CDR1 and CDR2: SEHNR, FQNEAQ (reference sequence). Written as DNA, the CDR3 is TGTGTCAGCAGCTTGAGGCAGGGAAGTCATGGCTACACCTTC. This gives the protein CVSSLRQGSHGYTF.

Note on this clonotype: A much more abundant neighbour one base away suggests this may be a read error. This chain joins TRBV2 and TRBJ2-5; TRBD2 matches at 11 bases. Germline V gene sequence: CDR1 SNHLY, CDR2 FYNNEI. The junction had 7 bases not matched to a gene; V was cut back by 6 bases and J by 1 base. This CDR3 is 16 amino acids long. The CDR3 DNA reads TGTGCCAGCAGACTACTAGCGGGAGTCTTCCAAGAGACCCAGTACTTC. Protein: CASRLLAGVFQETQYF.

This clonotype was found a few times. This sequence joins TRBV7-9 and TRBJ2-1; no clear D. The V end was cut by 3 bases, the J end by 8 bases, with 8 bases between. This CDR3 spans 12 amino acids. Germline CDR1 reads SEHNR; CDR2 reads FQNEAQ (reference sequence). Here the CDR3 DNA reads TGTGCCAGCAGCTTTCTTTTTCATGAGCAGTTCTTC. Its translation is CASSFLFHEQFF.

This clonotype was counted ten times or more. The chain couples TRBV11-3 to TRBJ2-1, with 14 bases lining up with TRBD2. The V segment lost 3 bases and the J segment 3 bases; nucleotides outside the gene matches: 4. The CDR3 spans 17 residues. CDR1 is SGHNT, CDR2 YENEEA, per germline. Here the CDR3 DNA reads TGTGCCAGCAGCTTCGGACTAGCGGGGGGATACTACAATGAGCAGTTCTTC. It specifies CASSFGLAGGYYNEQFF.

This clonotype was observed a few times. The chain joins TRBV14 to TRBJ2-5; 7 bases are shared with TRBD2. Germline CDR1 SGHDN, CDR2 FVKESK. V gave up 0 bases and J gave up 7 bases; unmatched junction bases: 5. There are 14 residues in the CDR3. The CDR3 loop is CASSQDPIAGTQYF. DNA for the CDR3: TGTGCCAGCAGCCAAGATCCAATAGCGGGGACCCAGTACTTC.

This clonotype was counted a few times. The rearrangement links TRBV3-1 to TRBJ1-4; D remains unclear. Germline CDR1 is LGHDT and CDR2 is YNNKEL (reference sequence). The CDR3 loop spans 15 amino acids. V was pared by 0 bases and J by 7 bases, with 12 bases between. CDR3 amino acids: CASSQDLGYSEKLFF. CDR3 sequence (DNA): TGTGCCAGCAGCCAAGATCTGGGCTATAGTGAAAAACTGTTTTTT.

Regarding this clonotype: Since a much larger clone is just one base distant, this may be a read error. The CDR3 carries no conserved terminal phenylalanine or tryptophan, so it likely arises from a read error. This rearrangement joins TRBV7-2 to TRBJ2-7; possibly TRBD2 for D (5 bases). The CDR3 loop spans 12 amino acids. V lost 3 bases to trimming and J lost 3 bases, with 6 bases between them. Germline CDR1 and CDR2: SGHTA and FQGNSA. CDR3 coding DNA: TGTGCCAGCAGCTTTCGGGACTACGAGCAGTACCTC. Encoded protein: CASSFRDYEQYL.

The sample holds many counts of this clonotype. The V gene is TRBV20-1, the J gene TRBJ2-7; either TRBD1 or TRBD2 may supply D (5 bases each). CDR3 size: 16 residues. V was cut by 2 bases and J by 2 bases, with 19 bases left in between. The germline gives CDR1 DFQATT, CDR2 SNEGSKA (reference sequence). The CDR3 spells CSARPARGGLTYEQYF. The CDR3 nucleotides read TGCAGTGCTAGACCAGCCCGGGGCGGCCTCACCTACGAGCAGTACTTC.

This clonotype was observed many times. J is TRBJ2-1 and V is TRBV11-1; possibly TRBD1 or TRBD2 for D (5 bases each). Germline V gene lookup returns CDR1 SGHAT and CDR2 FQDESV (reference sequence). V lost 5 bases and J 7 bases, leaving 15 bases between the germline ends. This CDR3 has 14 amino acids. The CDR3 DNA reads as TGTGCCAGCAGCCGACGGGGCGAGGGGAATGAGCAGTTCTTC. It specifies CASSRRGEGNEQFF.

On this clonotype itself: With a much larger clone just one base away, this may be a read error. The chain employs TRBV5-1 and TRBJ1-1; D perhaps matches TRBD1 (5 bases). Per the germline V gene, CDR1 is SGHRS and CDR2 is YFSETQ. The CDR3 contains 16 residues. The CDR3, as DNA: TGCGCCAGCAGCCTGGGGTCCGAGGGGTTGAACACTGAAGCTCTCTTT. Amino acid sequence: CASSLGSEGLNTEALF.

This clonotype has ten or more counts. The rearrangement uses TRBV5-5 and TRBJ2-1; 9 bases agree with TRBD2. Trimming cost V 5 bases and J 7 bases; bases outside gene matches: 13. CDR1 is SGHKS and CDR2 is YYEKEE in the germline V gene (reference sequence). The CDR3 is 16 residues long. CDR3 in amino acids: CASRAGGLAGSNEQFF. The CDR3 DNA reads TGTGCCAGCAGGGCTGGAGGCCTAGCGGGGTCTAATGAGCAGTTCTTC.